Shown below are 9 T cell receptor beta chains from a single sample sequenced in a study of regulatory T cells in long-lasting Graves disease. Regarding time point: persistent/refractory GD, antithyroid drugs over 5 years with positive TRAb. Extracted PBMC RNA gave rise to the TCR library. Arm-PCR of CDR3 regions and iRepertoire HTBI primers were the basis on which TCR beta libraries were built. One entry per CDR3 protein results from TCRdb running MiXCR on the multiplex PCR reads. The data contain hundreds of thousands of distinct CDR3 sequences, about 20% of them singletons. The starting material was peripheral blood mononuclear cells (PBMCs), obtained when the disease was refractory, from a patient treated with antithyroid drugs. The receptor source for this set is a female donor with Graves disease.

This clonotype showed up many times. The CDR3 DNA reads as TGTGCCAGCAGCCCAGGGTTTTCCTACGAGCAGTACTTC. This codes for CASSPGFSYEQYF. The chain uses TRBV5-6 and TRBJ2-7; D possibly corresponds to TRBD1 (5 bases). Germline loops: CDR1 SGHDT, CDR2 YYEEEE. The ends were cut back, 4 bases at V and 1 base at J, with 9 bases in the middle. CDR3 length: 13 amino acids.

This clonotype was picked up a small number of times. The chain couples TRBV6-1 to TRBJ1-2; D is uncertain. CDR3 length equals 13 residues. The germline V gene encodes CDR1 MNHNS and CDR2 SASEGT. V was clipped by 3 bases and J by 4 bases, with 9 bases between them. For the CDR3, the DNA is TGTGCCAGCAGTGATGGAGGGTCCTATGGCTACACCTTC. Translation gives CASSDGGSYGYTF.

This clonotype was observed at least ten times. The V gene is TRBV24-1, the J gene TRBJ1-2; D not resolved. V shed 5 bases and J shed 3 bases, with 15 bases lying between them. Germline values: CDR1 KGHDR, CDR2 SFDVKD. The CDR3 has 15 amino acids. The CDR3 loop reads CATSGESRGDYGYTF. For the CDR3, the DNA is TGTGCCACCAGTGGGGAGTCGCGCGGGGACTATGGCTACACCTTC.

This clonotype was detected many times. The chain carries TRBV3-1 and TRBJ2-7; 10 bases are a match to TRBD2. Germline CDR1 and CDR2: LGHDT and YNNKEL (reference sequence). The J segment lost 2 bases and the V segment lost 5 bases, leaving 3 bases of the junction unmatched. There are 14 residues in the CDR3. Here the CDR3 reads CASSWTSGTYEQYF. In DNA, the CDR3 is TGTGCCAGCAGCTGGACTAGCGGCACCTACGAGCAGTACTTC.

The CDR3 nucleotides are TGCAGTGCTAGTGGAGGGCTCACAGATACGCAGTATTTT. This encodes CSASGGLTDTQYF. This chain connects TRBV20-1 to TRBJ2-3; perhaps TRBD2 as D (6 bases). Germline V gene data show CDR1 as DFQATT and CDR2 as SNEGSKA (reference sequence). V gave up 3 bases and J gave up 2 bases, with 9 bases separating them. The CDR3 runs to 13 residues.

The V call is TRBV20-1, the J call TRBJ2-2; the D call may be TRBD1 or TRBD2 (5 bases each). The CDR3 runs 14 residues. Germline V gene lookup returns CDR1 DFQATT and CDR2 SNEGSKA (reference sequence). V lost 3 bases and J lost 1, with 9 bases in between. CDR3 in amino acids: CSARGDQNTGELFF. The DNA of the CDR3 is TGCAGTGCTAGGGGGGACCAGAACACCGGGGAGCTGTTTTTT.

This clonotype was detected a few times. V is TRBV27 and J is TRBJ2-7; no clear D. Deletions cut 5 bases from V and 7 bases from J, with 12 bases between. Germline CDR1 reads MNHEY; CDR2 reads SMNVEV (reference sequence). The length of the CDR3 is 12 residues. The CDR3 coding sequence is TGTGCCAGCAGTGCCAGCGTGGGTGAGCAGTACTTC. Its protein product is CASSASVGEQYF.

Ten or more counts support this clonotype. The chain combines TRBV29-1 with TRBJ1-4; D is ambiguous. The V gene lost 1 base and the J gene lost 0 bases, with 12 bases spanning the gap. Germline V lookup: CDR1 SQVTM, CDR2 ANQGSEA. The CDR3 is made up of 16 amino acids. CDR3 region: CSVEGEGGATNEKLFF. CDR3 DNA sequence: TGCAGCGTTGAAGGGGAGGGCGGAGCAACTAATGAAAAACTGTTTTTT.

A remark on this clonotype: One end of the junction does not line up with germline, which may come from a read error. The chain combines TRBV19 with TRBJ1-1, with D maybe TRBD1 (6 bases). CDR3 length: 15 amino acids. CDR1 and CDR2 (germline): LNHDA, SQIVND (reference sequence). The DNA of the CDR3 is TGTGCCAGTAGTATTCTAGGAAGGGGGAGCACTGAAGTTTTCTTT. Amino acid sequence: CASSILGRGSTEVFF. The full variable domain, in which reference TRBV19 and TRBJ1-1 provide the parts outside the CDR3, is DGGITQSPKYLFRKEGQNVTLSCEQNLNHDAMYWYRQDPGQGLRLIYYSQIVNDFQKGDIAEGYSVSREKKESFPLTVTSAQKNPTAFYLCASSILGRGSTEVFFGQGTRLTVV.